Listed below are T cell receptor beta chains from one sample, sequenced in a study of T cells in Graves' hyperthyroidism and ophthalmopathy. TCRdb fed the multiplex PCR reads into MiXCR, producing one record per CDR3 protein. The data show 600,000 to 850,000 distinct CDR3 sequences, about 17% seen once. The sequenced sample consisted of blood. Receptors originate from a woman between 50 and 59 years old with Graves' hyperthyroidism that later progressed to Graves' ophthalmopathy. The CDR3 runs from the conserved cysteine through the conserved F or W. A D gene is named only where the DNA matches it firmly. Clone size is given for some rows only: seen once, a few or many times, or a class if the clone is expanded.

d_call	clone_size	v_call	j_call	cdr3_aa
TRBD1	.	TRBV13	TRBJ2-3	CASSSETGELSADTQYF
.	many	TRBV2	TRBJ1-3	CASSPWRPPSGNTIYF
.	few	TRBV12-3/TRBV12-4	TRBJ2-1	CASTLNVNEQFF
.	few	TRBV29-1	TRBJ2-1	CSVETQTESSYNEQFF
TRBD1	.	TRBV12-3/TRBV12-4	TRBJ2-5	CASSLVQGAETQYF
.	many	TRBV5-1	TRBJ2-3	CASSFRTTDTDTQYF
TRBD1	many	TRBV11-2	TRBJ2-3	CASSLVDRNTDTQYF
TRBD1	.	TRBV6-6	TRBJ1-1	CASSYGTGGTEAFF
.	many	TRBV2	TRBJ2-3	CASSFPPHTDTQYF
.	.	TRBV19	TRBJ2-1	CASRGSRGTYNEQFF
TRBD2	.	TRBV7-6	TRBJ2-3	CASSNLAGSRNTQYF
TRBD1	.	TRBV10-1	TRBJ1-2	CASSESKTGGNYGYTF
.	.	TRBV4-1	TRBJ1-1	CASRPQLGARDTEAFF
.	many	TRBV30	TRBJ2-2	CAWSVGGELFF
TRBD2	.	TRBV29-1	TRBJ2-2	CSAPGLAGGNTGELFF
TRBD1	.	TRBV7-8	TRBJ1-2	CASKPTGTGYGYTF
.	.	TRBV7-8	TRBJ2-2	CASGDRATGELFF
.	.	TRBV5-1	TRBJ2-7	CASSLRTLYEQYF
.	many	TRBV2	TRBJ2-2	CASSEAESRVNTGELFF
.	.	TRBV20-1	TRBJ2-3	CSAPGRPSDTQYF
.	many	TRBV12-3/TRBV12-4	TRBJ1-6	CASSPGRRNSPLHF
.	many	TRBV20-1	TRBJ1-1	CSPASGQTNAEAFF
.	many	TRBV12-3/TRBV12-4	TRBJ1-2	CASSSYRTESYGYTF
.	many	TRBV3-1	TRBJ2-4	CASSHGTTRAKNIQYF
TRBD1	.	TRBV6-1	TRBJ2-3	CASSEYEWGQDTDTQYF
.	few	TRBV3-1	TRBJ1-2	CASRSEYGYTF
TRBD1	.	TRBV6-1	TRBJ1-1	CASTSGQGGAGAFF
.	many	TRBV6-1	TRBJ1-1	CASSRLGLVNTEAFF
TRBD1	few	TRBV15	TRBJ1-2	CATSREPGGLYGYTF
TRBD1	.	TRBV10-3	TRBJ2-1	CAIRETGSVRDEQFF
.	once	TRBV19	TRBJ1-4	CASRPTGLNEKLFF
.	.	TRBV10-3	TRBJ2-3	CAISESEGGGTDTQYF
TRBD2	.	TRBV3-1	TRBJ2-3	CASSQEGGGTSTDTQYF
.	.	TRBV7-9	TRBJ1-5	CASSLSTGGGSQPQHF
.	.	TRBV7-8	TRBJ1-1	CASSPSGAPNTEAFF
.	few	TRBV27	TRBJ2-2	CASSPLLLGPGELFF
.	few	TRBV19	TRBJ1-6	CASTKLGTKNSPLHF
TRBD2	many	TRBV3-1	TRBJ2-5	CASSQDRLAGPGETQYF
.	many	TRBV3-1	TRBJ2-5	CASSQDFIRSQETQYF
.	many	TRBV5-1	TRBJ2-3	CASSLDSGSTDTQYF
TRBD1	.	TRBV29-1	TRBJ2-7	CSVGGQALPNTPYEQYF
TRBD1	few	TRBV4-1	TRBJ1-1	CASSQDIGGWTEAFF
.	many	TRBV19	TRBJ1-2	CASSITGGRTDGYTF
.	many	TRBV30	TRBJ2-5	CAWNVRYQETQYF